The 19 T cell receptor beta chains in this list originate from one sample, sequenced in a study of T cells in Graves' hyperthyroidism and ophthalmopathy. RNA transcripts served as the template for amplifying TCR beta CDR3 regions. The HTBI set primed first-round TCR CDR3 RT-PCR. A single record per CDR3 protein comes from TCRdb applying MiXCR to the multiplex PCR reads. Among a few hundred thousand distinct CDR3 sequences listed, roughly 15% were seen once. Sequenced: blood. These receptors originate from a woman in her thirties or forties with Graves' ophthalmopathy.

J is TRBJ2-2 and V is TRBV5-1; D is ambiguous. V lost 0 bases to trimming and J lost 5 bases, with 5 bases between them. The CDR3 spans 13 residues. Germline V CDR1 and CDR2: SGHRS, YFSETQ. CDR3 DNA sequence: TGCGCCAGCAGCTTGGAGGTAACCGGGGAGCTGTTTTTT. Protein: CASSLEVTGELFF.

In this sample, this clonotype turned up many times. V and J are TRBV7-2 and TRBJ2-3; TRBD2 aligns across 9 bases. The CDR3 is 17 residues long. The V segment lost 1 base and the J segment 0 bases; nucleotides outside the gene matches: 5. Germline-derived CDR1 and CDR2 are SGHTA and FQGNSA. The CDR3 loop reads CASSLGVLAGSTDTQYF. DNA of the CDR3: TGTGCCAGCAGCTTAGGGGTCCTAGCGGGAAGCACAGATACGCAGTATTTT.

This clonotype was detected many times. The J gene is TRBJ2-3, the V gene TRBV7-2, with a possible D match to TRBD2 (6 bases). Germline V lookup: CDR1 SGHTA, CDR2 FQGNSA. This CDR3 region has 14 residues. The V end was cut by 0 bases, the J end by 7 bases, with 11 bases between. CDR3 sequence: CASSLAWRENTQYF. CDR3 nucleotide sequence: TGTGCCAGCAGCTTAGCCTGGAGGGAAAATACGCAGTATTTT.

V usage is TRBV11-2 and J usage is TRBJ2-1; tentatively, D is TRBD2 (5 bases). Trimming stripped 7 bases from V and 1 base from J, with 14 bases between. In germline, CDR1 is SGHAT, CDR2 FQNNGV. The CDR3 is made up of 15 amino acids. CDR3 protein: CASTSWERSYNEQFF. The CDR3, as DNA: TGTGCCAGCACCTCGTGGGAGCGGTCCTACAATGAGCAGTTCTTC.

This clonotype showed up many times. Written as DNA, the CDR3 is TGTGCCAGCAGCTTACGGGCAGGGGGCCACGAGCAGTACTTC. Translation: CASSLRAGGHEQYF. This chain uses TRBV7-6 with TRBJ2-7, with TRBD1 identical over 8 bases. The CDR3 runs to 14 residues. Germline CDR1 is SGHVS and CDR2 is FNYEAQ. With 2 bases clipped from V and 5 bases from J, the junction kept 5 bases outside the gene matches.

This clonotype occurred many times. This chain links TRBV6-6 with TRBJ1-2, with D possibly matching TRBD1 (5 bases). The V end lost 0 bases, the J end lost 0 bases, and 8 bases lay between the germline ends. The CDR3 is 15 amino acids. The germline V gene encodes CDR1 MNHNY and CDR2 SVGAGI (reference sequence). The CDR3: CASSYSTATNYGYTF. The CDR3 nucleotides are TGTGCCAGCAGTTACTCGACAGCTACTAACTATGGCTACACCTTC.

Many counts were recorded for this clonotype. The J gene is TRBJ2-4, the V gene TRBV2; 9 bases are shared with TRBD2. Germline loops: CDR1 SNHLY, CDR2 FYNNEI. After removal of 5 bases from V and 3 bases from J, the junction contained 5 bases not matched to a gene. The length of the CDR3 is 15 residues. CDR3 nucleotides: TGTGCCAGCAGTTTAGCGGGAGTGGGCAAAAACATTCAGTACTTC. This sequence encodes CASSLAGVGKNIQYF.

This clonotype came up many times. The CDR3 loop reads CASSPRTSYEQYF. CDR3 coding DNA: TGTGCCAGCAGCCCCCGGACTAGCTACGAGCAGTACTTC. The V call is TRBV7-8, the J call TRBJ2-7, with TRBD2 matching over 7 bases. V was clipped by 5 bases and J by 3 bases; unmatched bases: 4. The length of the CDR3 is 13 residues. Germline loops: CDR1 SGHVS, CDR2 FQNEAQ. The complete variable domain, with remaining parts taken from reference TRBV7-8 and TRBJ2-7, reads GAGVSQSPRYKVAKRGQDVALRCDPISGHVSLFWYQQALGQGPEFLTYFQNEAQLDKSGLPSDRFFAERPEGSVSTLKIQRTQQEDSAVYLCASSPRTSYEQYFGPGTRLTVT.

Details on this clonotype: A clone one base away is much larger, so this may be a read error. V gene TRBV5-1 combines with J gene TRBJ2-1; D is unresolved. CDR1 SGHRS and CDR2 YFSETQ come from the germline V gene. The CDR3 contains 13 residues. CDR3 residues: CACSFSAGYEQFF. CDR3 DNA: TGCGCCTGCAGCTTCTCAGCCGGCTATGAGCAGTTCTTC.

This clonotype was counted at least ten times. The V and J genes are TRBV20-1 and TRBJ2-3; 7 bases line up with TRBD1. Germline assignment: CDR1 DFQATT and CDR2 SNEGSKA (reference sequence). This CDR3 region has 11 residues. With 6 bases clipped from V and 6 bases from J, the junction kept 3 bases outside the gene matches. CDR3 residues: CSAQTGDTQYF. The CDR3 DNA is TGCAGTGCCCAGACAGGGGATACGCAGTATTTT.

This chain joins TRBV4-1 and TRBJ2-1, with TRBD2 matching over 7 bases. CDR1 is MGHRA, CDR2 YSYEKL, per germline. J gave up 5 bases and V 4 bases, and 8 bases lay outside the gene matches. CDR3 length: 15 amino acids. The CDR3 region has the DNA TGCGCCAGCAGCCCCCGGGGACTAACCAACAATGAGCAGTTCTTC. Translated, it gives CASSPRGLTNNEQFF.

V gene TRBV20-1 combines with J gene TRBJ2-7, with TRBD1 identical over 9 bases. Losses at the gene ends were 3 bases for V and 4 bases for J; bases not matched to a gene: 7. This CDR3 comprises 14 residues. Looked up from germline, CDR1 is DFQATT and CDR2 is SNEGSKA (reference sequence). CDR3 sequence (DNA): TGCAGTGCTAGTTCTCCGGGACAGGGTTACGAGCAGTACTTC. As protein: CSASSPGQGYEQYF.

This clonotype was detected only a few times. The chain couples TRBV20-1 to TRBJ2-1, with D perhaps matching TRBD1 or TRBD2 (5 bases each). This CDR3 has 18 residues. CDR1 and CDR2 from the germline V gene are DFQATT and SNEGSKA (reference sequence). The ends were cut back, 6 bases at V and 0 bases at J, with 24 bases in the middle. This CDR3 is CSAGTWGWLDSSYNEQFF. For the CDR3, the DNA is TGCAGTGCCGGAACCTGGGGGTGGCTTGATAGCTCCTACAATGAGCAGTTCTTC.

CDR3 in amino acids: CASSLSRDTEQYF. CDR3 coding DNA: TGTGCCAGCAGTTTATCCCGCGACACCGAGCAGTACTTC. The chain is built from TRBV27 and TRBJ2-7; D not certain. The V gene's germline CDR1 is MNHEY and CDR2 SMNVEV (reference sequence). V lost 0 bases and J lost 6, with 9 bases in between. CDR3 length: 13 residues.

This clonotype was seen many times. The chain is built from TRBV6-5 and TRBJ2-7; 8 bases map to TRBD2. The germline gives CDR1 MNHEY, CDR2 SVGAGI. The J segment lost 5 bases and the V segment lost 1 base, leaving 7 bases of the junction unmatched. The CDR3 consists of 15 residues. In nucleotides, the CDR3 is TGTGCCAGCAGTTACTTTCAAGCGGGAGCCCACGAGCAGTACTTC. Translation gives CASSYFQAGAHEQYF.

This chain joins TRBV7-2 and TRBJ1-4; no clear D gene. This CDR3 is built from 16 residues. V was pared by 3 bases and J by 0 bases, with 11 bases between. Germline-derived CDR1 and CDR2 are SGHTA and FQGNSA. CDR3 DNA sequence: TGTGCCAGCAGCTTCGAGAGCCCAGCAACTAATGAAAAACTGTTTTTT. Its protein is CASSFESPATNEKLFF. The full variable domain, in which reference TRBV7-2 and TRBJ1-4 provide the parts outside the CDR3, is GAGVSQSPSNKVTEKGKDVELRCDPISGHTALYWYRQSLGQGLEFLIYFQGNSAPDKSGLPSDRFSAERTGGSVSTLTIQRTQQEDSAVYLCASSFESPATNEKLFFGSGTQLSVL.

This clonotype was counted ten times or more. The CDR3 loop reads CASRPFLGGTGELFF. DNA for the CDR3: TGTGCCAGCCGGCCCTTCTTGGGGGGCACCGGGGAGCTGTTTTTT. The J gene is TRBJ2-2, the V gene TRBV2, with a possible D match to TRBD2 (6 bases). This CDR3 spans 15 amino acids. V lost 8 bases, J lost 4 bases, and 17 bases lay in between. Germline CDR1 is SNHLY and CDR2 is FYNNEI.

Many counts were recorded for this clonotype. CDR3 residues: CASSDIAGVNYNEQFF. The DNA of the CDR3 is TGTGCCAGCAGTGACATAGCGGGAGTAAACTACAATGAGCAGTTCTTC. The chain carries TRBV2 and TRBJ2-1; TRBD2 agrees at 9 bases. Germline values: CDR1 SNHLY, CDR2 FYNNEI. V lost 3 bases, J lost 3 bases, and 6 bases stayed unmatched. This CDR3 spans 16 amino acids.

This chain connects TRBV10-1 to TRBJ2-1, with 10 bases matching TRBD2. Trimming cost V 8 bases and J 8 bases; bases outside gene matches: 21. Germline assignment: CDR1 WNHNN and CDR2 SYGVQD (reference sequence). The CDR3 sequence is 18 residues long. CDR3 bases: TGCGCCAGCTCGAACCCCAGCGGGAGGGCCGACAGGAGCGATGAGCAGTTCTTC. Translating it yields CASSNPSGRADRSDEQFF.